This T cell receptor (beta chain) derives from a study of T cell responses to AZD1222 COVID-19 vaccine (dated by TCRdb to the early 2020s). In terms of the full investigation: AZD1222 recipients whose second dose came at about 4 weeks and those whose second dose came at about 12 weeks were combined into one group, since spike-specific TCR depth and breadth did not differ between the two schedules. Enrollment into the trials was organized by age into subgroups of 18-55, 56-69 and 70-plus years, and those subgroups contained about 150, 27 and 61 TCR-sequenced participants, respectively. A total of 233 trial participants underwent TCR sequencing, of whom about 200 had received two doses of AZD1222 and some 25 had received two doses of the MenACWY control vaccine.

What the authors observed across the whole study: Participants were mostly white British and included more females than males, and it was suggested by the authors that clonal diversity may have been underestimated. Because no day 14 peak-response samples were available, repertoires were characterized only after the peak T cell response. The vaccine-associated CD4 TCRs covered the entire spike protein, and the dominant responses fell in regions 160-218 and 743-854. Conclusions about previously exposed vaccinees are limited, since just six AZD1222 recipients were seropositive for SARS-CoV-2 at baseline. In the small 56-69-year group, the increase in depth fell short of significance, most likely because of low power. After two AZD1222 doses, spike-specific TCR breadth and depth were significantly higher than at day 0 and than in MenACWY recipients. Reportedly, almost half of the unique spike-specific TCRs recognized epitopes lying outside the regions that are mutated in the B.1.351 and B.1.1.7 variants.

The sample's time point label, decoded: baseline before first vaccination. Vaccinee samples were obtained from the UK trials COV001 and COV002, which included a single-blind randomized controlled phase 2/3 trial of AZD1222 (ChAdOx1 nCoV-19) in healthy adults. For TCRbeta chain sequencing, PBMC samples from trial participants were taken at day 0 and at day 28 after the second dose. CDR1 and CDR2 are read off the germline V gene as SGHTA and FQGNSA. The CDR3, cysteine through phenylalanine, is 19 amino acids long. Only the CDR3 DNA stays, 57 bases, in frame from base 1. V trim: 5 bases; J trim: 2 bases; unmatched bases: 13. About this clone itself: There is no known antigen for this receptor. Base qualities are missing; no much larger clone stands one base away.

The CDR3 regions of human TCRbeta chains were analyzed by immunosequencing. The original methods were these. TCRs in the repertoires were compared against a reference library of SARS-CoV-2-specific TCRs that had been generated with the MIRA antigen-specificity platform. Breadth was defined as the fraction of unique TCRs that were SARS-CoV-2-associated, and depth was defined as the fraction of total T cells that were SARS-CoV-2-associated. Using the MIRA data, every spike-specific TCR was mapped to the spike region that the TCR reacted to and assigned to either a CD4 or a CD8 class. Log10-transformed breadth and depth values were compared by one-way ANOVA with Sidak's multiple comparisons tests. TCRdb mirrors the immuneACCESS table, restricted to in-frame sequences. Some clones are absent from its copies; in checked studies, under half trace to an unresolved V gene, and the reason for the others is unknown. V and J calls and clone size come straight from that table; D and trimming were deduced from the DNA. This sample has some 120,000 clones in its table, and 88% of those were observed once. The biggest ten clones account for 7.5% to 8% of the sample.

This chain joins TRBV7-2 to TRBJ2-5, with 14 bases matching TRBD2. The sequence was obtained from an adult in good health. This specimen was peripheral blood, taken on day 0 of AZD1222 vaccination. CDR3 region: CASSPGYYRLAGGQETQYF. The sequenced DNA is TGTGCCAGCAGCCCCGGATACTATAGACTAGCGGGAGGGCAAGAGACCCAGTACTTC.